This T cell receptor (beta chain) was documented in a study of blood T cell repertoires in COVID-19. For the study at large: From T cells, B-cell-depleted T cells, or PBMCs came the material, which was cDNA or gDNA.

Authors' processing steps: By means of reference gene primer amplification, nucleated cell counts were estimated. The data were produced by immunoSEQ multiplex PCR, yet TCRdb's version contains in-frame clones alone and is incomplete. V and J calls and clone size follow that table, whereas D and trimming were derived from the DNA. The sample includes 55,000 to 75,000 clones, about 78% seen only once; the top ten take about 22%. The source of this sequence is a man at least 80 years old with active or convalescent COVID-19. The sequenced sample was peripheral blood.

CDR3 sequence: CASSLQGVGGNTIYF. The DNA of the CDR3 is TGTGCCAGCAGCCTACAGGGGGTCGGTGGAAACACCATATATTTT. V and J are TRBV7-9 and TRBJ1-3; 8 positions agree with TRBD1. Germline-derived CDR1 and CDR2 are SEHNR and FQNEAQ (reference sequence). Losses at the gene ends were 5 bases for V and 3 bases for J; bases not matched to a gene: 6. The CDR3 totals 15 residues.